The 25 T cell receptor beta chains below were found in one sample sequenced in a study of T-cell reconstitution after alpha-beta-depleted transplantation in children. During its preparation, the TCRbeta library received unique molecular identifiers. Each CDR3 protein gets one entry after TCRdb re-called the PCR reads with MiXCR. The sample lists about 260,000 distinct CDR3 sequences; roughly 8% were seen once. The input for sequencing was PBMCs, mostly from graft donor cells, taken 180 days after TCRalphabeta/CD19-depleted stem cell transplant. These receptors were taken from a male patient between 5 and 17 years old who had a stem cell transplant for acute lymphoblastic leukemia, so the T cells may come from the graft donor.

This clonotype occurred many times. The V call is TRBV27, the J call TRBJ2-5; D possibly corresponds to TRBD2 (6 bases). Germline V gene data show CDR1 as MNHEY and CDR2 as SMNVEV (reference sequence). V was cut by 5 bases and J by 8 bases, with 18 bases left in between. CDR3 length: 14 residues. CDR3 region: CASSTLPGVATQYF. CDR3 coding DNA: TGTGCCAGCAGTACCCTACCGGGGGTGGCAACCCAGTACTTC.

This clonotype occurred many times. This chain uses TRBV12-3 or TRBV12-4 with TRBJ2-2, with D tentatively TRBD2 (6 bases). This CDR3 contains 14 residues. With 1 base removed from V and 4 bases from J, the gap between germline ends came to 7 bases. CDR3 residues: CASSLGGVTGELFF. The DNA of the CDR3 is TGTGCCAGCAGTTTAGGGGGGGTCACCGGGGAGCTGTTTTTT.

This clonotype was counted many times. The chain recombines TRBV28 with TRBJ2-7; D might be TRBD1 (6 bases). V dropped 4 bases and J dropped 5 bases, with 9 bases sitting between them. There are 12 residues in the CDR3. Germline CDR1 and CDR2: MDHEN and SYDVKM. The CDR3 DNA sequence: TGTGCCAGCAGTTCGGACAGCCACGAGCAGTACTTC. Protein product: CASSSDSHEQYF.

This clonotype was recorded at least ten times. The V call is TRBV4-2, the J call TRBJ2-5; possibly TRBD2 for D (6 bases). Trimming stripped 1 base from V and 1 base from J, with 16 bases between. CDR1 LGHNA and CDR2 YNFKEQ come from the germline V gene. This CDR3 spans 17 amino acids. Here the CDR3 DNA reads TGTGCCAGCAGCCAAGCCTACGGAGGGGCCATCCAAGAGACCCAGTACTTC. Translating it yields CASSQAYGGAIQETQYF.

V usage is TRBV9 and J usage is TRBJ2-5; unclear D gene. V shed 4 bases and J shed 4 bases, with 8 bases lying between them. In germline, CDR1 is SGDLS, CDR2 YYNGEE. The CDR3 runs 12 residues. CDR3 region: CASSPVPETQYF. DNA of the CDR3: TGTGCCAGCAGCCCTGTCCCAGAGACCCAGTACTTC.

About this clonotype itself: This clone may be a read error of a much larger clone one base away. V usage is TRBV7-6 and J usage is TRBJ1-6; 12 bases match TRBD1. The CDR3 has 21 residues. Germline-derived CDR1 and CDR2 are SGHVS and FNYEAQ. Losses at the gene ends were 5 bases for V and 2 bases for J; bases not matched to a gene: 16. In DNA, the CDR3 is TGTGCCAGCAGCACAGAGAGCGGGACAGGGGGCAGGGGGACCTATAATTCACCCCTCCACTTT. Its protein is CASSTESGTGGRGTYNSPLHF. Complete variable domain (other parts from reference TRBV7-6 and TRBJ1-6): GAGVSQSPRYKVTKRGQDVALRCDPISGHVSLYWYRQALGQGPEFLTYFNYEAQQDKSGLPNDRFSAERPEGSISTLTIQRTEQRDSAMYRCASSTESGTGGRGTYNSPLHFGNGTRLTVT.

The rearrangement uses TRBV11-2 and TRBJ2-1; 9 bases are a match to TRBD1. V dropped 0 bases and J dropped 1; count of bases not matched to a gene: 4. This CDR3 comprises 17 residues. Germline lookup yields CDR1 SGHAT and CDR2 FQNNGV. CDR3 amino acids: CASSLELGQGSYNEQFF. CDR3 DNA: TGTGCCAGCAGCTTAGAGCTGGGACAGGGATCCTACAATGAGCAGTTCTTC.

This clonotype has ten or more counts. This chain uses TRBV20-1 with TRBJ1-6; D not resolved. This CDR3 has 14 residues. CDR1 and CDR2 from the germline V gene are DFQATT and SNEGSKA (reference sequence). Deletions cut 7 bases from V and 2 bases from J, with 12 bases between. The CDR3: CSVLAMAYNSPLHF. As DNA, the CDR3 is TGCAGTGTCCTAGCTATGGCCTATAATTCACCCCTCCACTTT.

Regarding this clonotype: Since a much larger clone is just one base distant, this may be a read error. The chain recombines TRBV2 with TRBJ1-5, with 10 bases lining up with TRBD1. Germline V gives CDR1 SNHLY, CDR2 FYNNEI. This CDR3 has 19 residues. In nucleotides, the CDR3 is TGTACCAGCAGTTACGCGACAGGGGGCTGGATAAGAAGCAATCAGCCCCAGCATTTT. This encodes CTSSYATGGWIRSNQPQHF.

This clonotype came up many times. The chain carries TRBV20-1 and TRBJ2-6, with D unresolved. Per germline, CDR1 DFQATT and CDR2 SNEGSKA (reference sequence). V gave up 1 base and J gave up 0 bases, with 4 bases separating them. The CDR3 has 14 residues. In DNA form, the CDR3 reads TGCAGTGCTAGAGGGCTCTCTGGGGCCAACGTCCTGACTTTC. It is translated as CSARGLSGANVLTF.

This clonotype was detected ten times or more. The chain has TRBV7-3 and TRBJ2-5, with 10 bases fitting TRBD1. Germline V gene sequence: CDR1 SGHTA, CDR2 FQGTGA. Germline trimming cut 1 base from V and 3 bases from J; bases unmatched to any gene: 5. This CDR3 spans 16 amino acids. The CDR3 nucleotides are TGTGCCAGCAGCTTAAATCCCGGGACAGGGGAAGAGACCCAGTACTTC. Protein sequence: CASSLNPGTGEETQYF.

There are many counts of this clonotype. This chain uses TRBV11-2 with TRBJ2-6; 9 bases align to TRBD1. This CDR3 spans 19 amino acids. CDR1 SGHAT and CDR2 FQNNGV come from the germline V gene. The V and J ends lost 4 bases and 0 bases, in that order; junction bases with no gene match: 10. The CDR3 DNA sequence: TGTGCCAGCAGCTACGTGGGGACAGGGCTTTTCTCTGGGGCCAACGTCCTGACTTTC. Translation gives CASSYVGTGLFSGANVLTF.

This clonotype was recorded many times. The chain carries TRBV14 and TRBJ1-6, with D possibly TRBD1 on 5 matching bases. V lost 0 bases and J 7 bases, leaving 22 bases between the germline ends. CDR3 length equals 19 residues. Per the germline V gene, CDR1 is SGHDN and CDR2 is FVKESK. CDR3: CASSQDKAPLRGRNSPLHF. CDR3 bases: TGTGCCAGCAGCCAAGATAAAGCCCCCCTCCGGGGCCGCAATTCACCCCTCCACTTT.

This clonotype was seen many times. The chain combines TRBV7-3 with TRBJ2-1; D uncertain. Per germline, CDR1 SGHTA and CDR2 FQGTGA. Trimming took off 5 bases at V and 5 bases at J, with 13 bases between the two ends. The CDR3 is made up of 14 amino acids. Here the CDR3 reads CASSPETANNEQFF. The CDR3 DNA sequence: TGTGCCAGCAGCCCCGAGACTGCGAACAATGAGCAGTTCTTC.

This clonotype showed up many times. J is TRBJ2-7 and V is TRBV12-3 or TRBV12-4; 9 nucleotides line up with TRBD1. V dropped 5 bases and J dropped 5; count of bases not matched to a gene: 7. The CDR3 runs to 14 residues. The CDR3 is CASSQGTGIDEQYF. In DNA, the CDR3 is TGTGCCAGCAGTCAGGGGACAGGGATCGACGAGCAGTACTTC.

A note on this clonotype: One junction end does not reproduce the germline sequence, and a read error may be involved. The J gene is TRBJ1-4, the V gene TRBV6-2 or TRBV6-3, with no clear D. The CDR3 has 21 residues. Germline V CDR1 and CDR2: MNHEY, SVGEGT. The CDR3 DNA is TGTGCCAGCGGTTACCGGTCCACCGGATGGGCAGGCCGATCAACTAATGAAAAACTGTTTTTT. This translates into CASGYRSTGWAGRSTNEKLFF.

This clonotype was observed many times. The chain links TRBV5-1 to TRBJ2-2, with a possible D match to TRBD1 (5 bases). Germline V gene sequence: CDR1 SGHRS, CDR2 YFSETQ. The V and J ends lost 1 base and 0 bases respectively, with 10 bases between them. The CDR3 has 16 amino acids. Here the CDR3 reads CASSLPTVTNTGELFF. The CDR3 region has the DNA TGCGCCAGCAGCTTGCCGACAGTGACGAACACCGGGGAGCTGTTTTTT.

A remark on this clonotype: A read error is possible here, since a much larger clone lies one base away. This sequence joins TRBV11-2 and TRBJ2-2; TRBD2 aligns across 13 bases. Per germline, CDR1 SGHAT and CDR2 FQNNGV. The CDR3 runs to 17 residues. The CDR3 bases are TGTGCCACCAGCTCCTTACCGGGACTAGCGGGGACCGGGGAGCTGTTTTTT. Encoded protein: CATSSLPGLAGTGELFF.

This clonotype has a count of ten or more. The CDR3 bases are TGTGCCAGCAGCCAAGCGGGACAGACCTATGGCTACACCTTC. It specifies CASSQAGQTYGYTF. The genes are TRBV3-1 and TRBJ1-2; 7 nucleotides agree with TRBD1. V gave up 1 base and J gave up 4 bases; unmatched junction bases: 3. This CDR3 is built from 14 residues. Germline V gene lookup returns CDR1 LGHDT and CDR2 YNNKEL (reference sequence).

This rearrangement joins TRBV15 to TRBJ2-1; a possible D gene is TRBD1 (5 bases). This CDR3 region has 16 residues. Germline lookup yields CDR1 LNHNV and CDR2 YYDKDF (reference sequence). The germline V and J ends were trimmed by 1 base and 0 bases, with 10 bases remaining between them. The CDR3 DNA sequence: TGTGCCACCAGCAGAGTGGGGCGGATCTCCTACAATGAGCAGTTCTTC. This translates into CATSRVGRISYNEQFF.

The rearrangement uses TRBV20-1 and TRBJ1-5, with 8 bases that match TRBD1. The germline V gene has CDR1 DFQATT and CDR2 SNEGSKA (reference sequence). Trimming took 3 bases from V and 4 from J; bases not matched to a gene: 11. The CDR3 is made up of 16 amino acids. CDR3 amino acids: CSASDRTGQANQPQHF. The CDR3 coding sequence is TGCAGTGCTAGCGACAGGACAGGGCAAGCGAATCAGCCCCAGCATTTT.

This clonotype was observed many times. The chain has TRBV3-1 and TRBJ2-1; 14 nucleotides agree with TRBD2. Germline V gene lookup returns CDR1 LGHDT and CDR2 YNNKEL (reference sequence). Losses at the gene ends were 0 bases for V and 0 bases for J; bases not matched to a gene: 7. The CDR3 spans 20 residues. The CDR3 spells CASSQDPGTSGSSSYNEQFF. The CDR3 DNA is TGTGCCAGCAGCCAAGACCCCGGGACTAGCGGGAGCAGCTCCTACAATGAGCAGTTCTTC.

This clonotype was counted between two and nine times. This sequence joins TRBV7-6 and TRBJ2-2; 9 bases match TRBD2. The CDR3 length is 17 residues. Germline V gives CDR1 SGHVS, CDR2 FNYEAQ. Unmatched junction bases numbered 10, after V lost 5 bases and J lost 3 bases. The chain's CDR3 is CASSRTERGAHTGELFF. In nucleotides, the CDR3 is TGTGCCAGCAGCCGAACCGAGCGGGGGGCTCACACCGGGGAGCTGTTTTTT.

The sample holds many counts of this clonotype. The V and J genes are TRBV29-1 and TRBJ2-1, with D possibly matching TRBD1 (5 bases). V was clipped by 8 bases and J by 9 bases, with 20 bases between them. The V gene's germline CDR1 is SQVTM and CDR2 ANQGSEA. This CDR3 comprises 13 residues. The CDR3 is CSTLPGRVGEQFF. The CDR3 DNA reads TGCAGCACCCTCCCAGGCAGGGTGGGTGAGCAGTTCTTC.

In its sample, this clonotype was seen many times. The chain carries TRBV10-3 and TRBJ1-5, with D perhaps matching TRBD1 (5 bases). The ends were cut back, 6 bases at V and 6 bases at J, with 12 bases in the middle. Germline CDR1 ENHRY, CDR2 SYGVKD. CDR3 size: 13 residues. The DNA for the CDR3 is TGTGCCATCAGAGAAGGGAGGGGTCAGCCCCAGCATTTT. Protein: CAIREGRGQPQHF.